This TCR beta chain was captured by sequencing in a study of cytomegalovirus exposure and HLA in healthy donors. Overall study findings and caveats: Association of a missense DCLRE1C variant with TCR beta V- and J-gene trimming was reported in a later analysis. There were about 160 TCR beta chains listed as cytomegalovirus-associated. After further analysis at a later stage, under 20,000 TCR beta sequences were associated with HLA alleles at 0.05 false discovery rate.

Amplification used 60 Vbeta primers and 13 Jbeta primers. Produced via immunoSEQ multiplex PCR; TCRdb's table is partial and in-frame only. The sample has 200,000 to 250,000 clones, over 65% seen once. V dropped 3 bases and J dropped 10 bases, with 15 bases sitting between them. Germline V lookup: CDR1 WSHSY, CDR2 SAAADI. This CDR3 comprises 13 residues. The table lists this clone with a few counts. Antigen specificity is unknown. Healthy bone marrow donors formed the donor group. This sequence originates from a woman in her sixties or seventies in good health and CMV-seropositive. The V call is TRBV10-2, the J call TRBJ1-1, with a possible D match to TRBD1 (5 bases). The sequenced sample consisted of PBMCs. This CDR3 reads CASSDGGVIGAFF. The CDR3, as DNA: TGCGCCAGCAGTGATGGGGGGGTGATTGGAGCTTTCTTT.